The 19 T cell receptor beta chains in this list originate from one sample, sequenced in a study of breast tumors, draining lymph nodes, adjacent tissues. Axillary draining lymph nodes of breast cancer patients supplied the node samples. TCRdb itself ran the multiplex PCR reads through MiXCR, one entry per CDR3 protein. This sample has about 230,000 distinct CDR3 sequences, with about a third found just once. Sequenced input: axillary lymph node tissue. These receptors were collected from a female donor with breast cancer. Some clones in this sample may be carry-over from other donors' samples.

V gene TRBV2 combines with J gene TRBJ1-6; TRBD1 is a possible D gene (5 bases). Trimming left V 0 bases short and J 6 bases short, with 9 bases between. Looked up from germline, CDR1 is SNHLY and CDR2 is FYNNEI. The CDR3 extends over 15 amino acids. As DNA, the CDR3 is TGTGCCAGCAGTGAAGCGGAAGGGGCTAATTCACCCCTCCACTTT. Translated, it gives CASSEAEGANSPLHF. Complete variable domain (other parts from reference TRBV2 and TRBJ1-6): EPEVTQTPSHQVTQMGQEVILRCVPISNHLYFYWYRQILGQKVEFLVSFYNNEISEKSEIFDDQFSVERPDGSNFTLKIRSTKLEDSAMYFCASSEAEGANSPLHFGNGTRLTVT.

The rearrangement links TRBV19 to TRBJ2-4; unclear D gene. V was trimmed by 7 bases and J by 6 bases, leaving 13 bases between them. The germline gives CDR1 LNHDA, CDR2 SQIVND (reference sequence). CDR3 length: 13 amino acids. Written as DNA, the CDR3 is TGTGCCAGTACCCCCCGACAAGTAAACATTCAGTACTTC. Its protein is CASTPRQVNIQYF.

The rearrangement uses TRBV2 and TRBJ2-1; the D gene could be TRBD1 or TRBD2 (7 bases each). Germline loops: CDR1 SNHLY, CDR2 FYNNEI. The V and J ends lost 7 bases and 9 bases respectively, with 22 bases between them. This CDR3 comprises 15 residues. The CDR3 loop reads CASKWKGAGVVEQFF. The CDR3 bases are TGTGCCAGCAAGTGGAAGGGGGCGGGAGTAGTTGAGCAGTTCTTC.

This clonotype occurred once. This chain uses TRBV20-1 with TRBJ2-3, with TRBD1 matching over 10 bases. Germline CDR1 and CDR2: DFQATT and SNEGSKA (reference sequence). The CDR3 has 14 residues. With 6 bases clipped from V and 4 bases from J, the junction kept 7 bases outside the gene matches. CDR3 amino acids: CSAWDRGNADTQYF. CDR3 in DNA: TGCAGTGCATGGGACAGGGGCAATGCAGATACGCAGTATTTT.

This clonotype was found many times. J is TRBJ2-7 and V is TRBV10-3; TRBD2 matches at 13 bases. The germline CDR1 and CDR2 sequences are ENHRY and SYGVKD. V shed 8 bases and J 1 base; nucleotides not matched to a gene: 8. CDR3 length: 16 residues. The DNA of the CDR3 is TGTGCCATCGGAGCCGGGACTAGCGGGACGTCCTACGAGCAGTACTTC. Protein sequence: CAIGAGTSGTSYEQYF.

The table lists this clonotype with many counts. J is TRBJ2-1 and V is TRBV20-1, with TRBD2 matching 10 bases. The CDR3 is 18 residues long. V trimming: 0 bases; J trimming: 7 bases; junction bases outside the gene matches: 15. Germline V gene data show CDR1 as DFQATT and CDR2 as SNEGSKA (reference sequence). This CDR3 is CSARDRASGRRTPNEQFF. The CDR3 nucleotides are TGCAGTGCTAGAGATCGCGCTAGCGGGAGAAGGACACCAAATGAGCAGTTCTTC.

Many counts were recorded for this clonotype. CDR3 protein: CSARTGDVHTGELFF. Here the CDR3 DNA reads TGCAGTGCTAGGACGGGGGACGTCCACACCGGGGAGCTGTTTTTT. This chain links TRBV20-1 with TRBJ2-2; maybe TRBD2 (6 bases). Germline CDR1 and CDR2: DFQATT and SNEGSKA (reference sequence). Between the trimmed V and J ends, which lost 3 bases and 3 bases, there was a span of 14 bases. The CDR3 runs to 15 residues.

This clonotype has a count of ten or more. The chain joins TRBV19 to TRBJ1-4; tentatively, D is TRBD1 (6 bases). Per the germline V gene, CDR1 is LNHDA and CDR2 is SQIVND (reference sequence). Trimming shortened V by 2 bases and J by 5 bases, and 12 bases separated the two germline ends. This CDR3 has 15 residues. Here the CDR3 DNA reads TGTGCCAGTAGTATAAGTCCAGGGGAAAATGAAAAACTGTTTTTT. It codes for CASSISPGENEKLFF.

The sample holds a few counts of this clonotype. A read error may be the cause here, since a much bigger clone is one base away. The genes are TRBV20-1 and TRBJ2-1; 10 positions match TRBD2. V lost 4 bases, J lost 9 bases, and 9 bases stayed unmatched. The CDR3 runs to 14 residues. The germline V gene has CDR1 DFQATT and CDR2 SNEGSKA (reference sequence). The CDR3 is CSAISLAGNTEQFF. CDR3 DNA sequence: TGCAGTGCTATCTCACTAGCGGGGAACACTGAGCAGTTCTTC.

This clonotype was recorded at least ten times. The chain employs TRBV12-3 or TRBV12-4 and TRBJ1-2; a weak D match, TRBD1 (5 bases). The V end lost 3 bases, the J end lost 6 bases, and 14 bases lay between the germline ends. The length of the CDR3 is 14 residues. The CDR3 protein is CASSFYGGLNGYTF. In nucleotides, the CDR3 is TGTGCCAGCAGTTTTTATGGGGGATTAAATGGCTACACCTTC.

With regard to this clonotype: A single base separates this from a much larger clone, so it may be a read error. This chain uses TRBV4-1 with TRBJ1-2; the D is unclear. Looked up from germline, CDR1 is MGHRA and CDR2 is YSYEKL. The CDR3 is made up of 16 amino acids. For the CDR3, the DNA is TGCGCCATCAGCCAAGGCGCTCGGGTGGAGAACTATGGCTACACCTTC. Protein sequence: CAISQGARVENYGYTF.

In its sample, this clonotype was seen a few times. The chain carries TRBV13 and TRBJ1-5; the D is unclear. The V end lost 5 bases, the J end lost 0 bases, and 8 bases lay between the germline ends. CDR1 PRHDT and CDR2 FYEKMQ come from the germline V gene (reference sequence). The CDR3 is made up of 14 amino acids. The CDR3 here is CASSRRYSNQPQHF. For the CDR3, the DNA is TGTGCCAGCAGCCGTCGTTATAGCAATCAGCCCCAGCATTTT.

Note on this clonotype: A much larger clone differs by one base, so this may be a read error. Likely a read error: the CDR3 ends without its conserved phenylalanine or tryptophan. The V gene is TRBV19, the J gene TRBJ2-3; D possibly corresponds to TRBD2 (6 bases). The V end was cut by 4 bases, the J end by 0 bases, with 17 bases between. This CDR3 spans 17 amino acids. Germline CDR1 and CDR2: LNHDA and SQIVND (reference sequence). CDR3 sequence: CASSKKDGTPSTDTQYL. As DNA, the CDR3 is TGTGCCAGTAGTAAAAAAGACGGGACTCCTAGCACAGATACGCAGTATCTT.

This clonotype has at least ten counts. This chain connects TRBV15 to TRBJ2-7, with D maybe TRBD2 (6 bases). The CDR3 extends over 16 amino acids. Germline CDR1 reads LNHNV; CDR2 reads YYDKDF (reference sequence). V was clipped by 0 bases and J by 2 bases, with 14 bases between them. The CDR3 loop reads CATSREVGSGAYEQYF. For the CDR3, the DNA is TGTGCCACCAGCAGAGAGGTGGGATCGGGGGCCTACGAGCAGTACTTC.

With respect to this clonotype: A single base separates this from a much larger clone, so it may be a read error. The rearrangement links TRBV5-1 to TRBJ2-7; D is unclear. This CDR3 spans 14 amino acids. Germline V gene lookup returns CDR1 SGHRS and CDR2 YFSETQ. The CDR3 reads CAGSSQAGPLEQYF. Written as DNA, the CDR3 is TGCGCCGGCAGCAGTCAGGCCGGACCCCTCGAGCAGTACTTC.

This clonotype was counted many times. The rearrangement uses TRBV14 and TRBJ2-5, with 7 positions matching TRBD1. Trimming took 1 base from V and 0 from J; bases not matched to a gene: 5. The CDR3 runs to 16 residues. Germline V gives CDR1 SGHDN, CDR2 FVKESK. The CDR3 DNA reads TGTGCCAGCAGCCAAGGTTCAGGGGGTTACCAAGAGACCCAGTACTTC. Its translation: CASSQGSGGYQETQYF.

CDR3 region: CATSRGGTGGGEKLFF. The CDR3 DNA reads as TGTGCCACCAGCAGAGGTGGTACAGGGGGCGGTGAAAAACTGTTTTTT. The chain joins TRBV15 to TRBJ1-4; TRBD1 agrees at 9 bases. After removal of 1 base from V and 7 bases from J, the junction contained 7 bases not matched to a gene. CDR3 length: 16 residues. The germline CDR1 and CDR2 sequences are LNHNV and YYDKDF (reference sequence).

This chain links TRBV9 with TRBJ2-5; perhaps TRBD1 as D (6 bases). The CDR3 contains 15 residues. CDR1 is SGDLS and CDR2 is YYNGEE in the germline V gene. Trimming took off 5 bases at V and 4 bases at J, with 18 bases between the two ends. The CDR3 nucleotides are TGTGCCAGCAGGTCCGATAGGGGGAGCCCAGAGACCCAGTACTTC. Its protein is CASRSDRGSPETQYF.

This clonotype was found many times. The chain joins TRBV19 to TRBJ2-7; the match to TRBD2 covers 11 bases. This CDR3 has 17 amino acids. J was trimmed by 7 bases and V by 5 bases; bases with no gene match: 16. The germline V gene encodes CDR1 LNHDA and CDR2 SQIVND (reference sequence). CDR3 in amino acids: CASSSRDSGTSGREQYF. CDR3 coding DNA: TGTGCCAGTAGTTCCCGAGATTCCGGGACTAGCGGAAGGGAGCAGTACTTC.